The 6 T cell receptor beta chains below were found in one sample sequenced in a study of blood T cells in healthy people across ages. For the second PCR, which ran for roughly 6 to 12 cycles, a sample-barcoded 5' primer and a J-beta primer mix were used. MiXCR, applied by TCRdb to the 5' RACE reads, yields one record per CDR3 protein. Of hundreds of thousands of distinct CDR3 sequences in the sample, 20% to 25% were seen once. The sample taken for sequencing was blood. These TCRs come from a man in his 70s in good health.

A few counts support this clonotype. The chain combines TRBV2 with TRBJ2-1; 14 positions agree with TRBD2. Germline lookup yields CDR1 SNHLY and CDR2 FYNNEI. The CDR3 has 18 residues. The ends lost 0 bases at V and 12 bases at J; junction bases unmatched: 13. CDR3 sequence reads: CASSEALPTSGRALGQFF. CDR3 sequence (DNA): TGTGCCAGCAGTGAAGCGCTCCCGACTAGCGGGAGGGCCTTGGGGCAGTTCTTC.

There are a few counts of this clonotype. The chain couples TRBV9 to TRBJ2-5; 10 positions match TRBD2. The end of the DNA is better explained by TRBJ2-1, so the J call may be wrong. Germline CDR1 reads SGDLS; CDR2 reads YYNGEE. The CDR3 has 15 residues. In DNA form, the CDR3 reads TGTGCCAGCAGCGTAACTAGCGGGATTAAAAATGAGCAGTTCTTC. Translation: CASSVTSGIKNEQFF.

V usage is TRBV2 and J usage is TRBJ2-3; 9 bases map to TRBD2. The CDR3 covers 16 residues. Germline V gives CDR1 SNHLY, CDR2 FYNNEI. Trimming removed 9 bases from V and 2 bases from J; junction bases left unmatched: 12. CDR3 residues: CASTGIAGATTDTQYF. The CDR3 DNA reads TGTGCCAGTACCGGGATAGCGGGAGCAACCACAGATACGCAGTATTTT.

This chain uses TRBV5-1 with TRBJ2-5; D uncertain. The J call is doubtful: the DNA matches TRBJ2-7 better. Germline V gene sequence: CDR1 SGHRS, CDR2 YFSETQ. The CDR3 has 15 amino acids. CDR3 coding DNA: TGCGCCAGCAGCCCCGGAGTGGGGATCGAACACGAGCAGTACTTC. Amino acids: CASSPGVGIEHEQYF.

The chain employs TRBV2 and TRBJ2-5; TRBD2 matches 8 bases. V dropped 8 bases and J dropped 2; count of bases not matched to a gene: 10. Germline loops: CDR1 SNHLY, CDR2 FYNNEI. The length of the CDR3 is 15 residues. CDR3 DNA sequence: TGTGCCAGCGGGGGGGTGACTAGCGTACAAGAGACCCAGTACTTC. Translating it yields CASGGVTSVQETQYF. The full variable domain, its missing parts supplied by reference TRBV2 and TRBJ2-5, is EPEVTQTPSHQVTQMGQEVILRCVPISNHLYFYWYRQILGQKVEFLVSFYNNEISEKSEIFDDQFSVERPDGSNFTLKIRSTKLEDSAMYFCASGGVTSVQETQYFGPGTRLLVL.

The chain couples TRBV3-1 to TRBJ2-7, with 9 bases aligning to TRBD1. The CDR3 has 14 residues. CDR1 and CDR2 from the germline V gene are LGHDT and YNNKEL (reference sequence). J gave up 5 bases and V 3 bases, and 5 bases lay outside the gene matches. CDR3 coding DNA: TGTGCCAGCAGCCATCTGGACAGGGGAGACGAGCAGTACTTC. This encodes CASSHLDRGDEQYF.